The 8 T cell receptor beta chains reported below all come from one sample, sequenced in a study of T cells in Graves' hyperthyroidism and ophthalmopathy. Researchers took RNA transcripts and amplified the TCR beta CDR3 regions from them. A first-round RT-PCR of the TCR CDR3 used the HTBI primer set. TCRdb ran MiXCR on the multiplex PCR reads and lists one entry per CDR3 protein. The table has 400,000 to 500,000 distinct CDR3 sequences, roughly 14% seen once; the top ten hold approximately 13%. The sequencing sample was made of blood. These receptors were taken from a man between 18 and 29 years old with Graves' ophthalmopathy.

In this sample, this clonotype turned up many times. The CDR3: CAISAGQAPFF. The DNA for the CDR3 is TGTGCCATCTCTGCCGGACAGGCCCCTTTCTTT. The chain is built from TRBV5-6 and TRBJ1-1; 7 nucleotides match TRBD1. Germline V gene lookup returns CDR1 SGHDT and CDR2 YYEEEE. The CDR3 contains 11 residues. V dropped 9 bases and J dropped 12; count of bases not matched to a gene: 11.

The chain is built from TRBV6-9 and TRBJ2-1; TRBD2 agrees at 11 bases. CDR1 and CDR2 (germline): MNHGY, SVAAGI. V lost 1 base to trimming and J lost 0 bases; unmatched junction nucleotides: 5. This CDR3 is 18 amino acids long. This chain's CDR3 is CASSYWTSGRSSYNEQFF. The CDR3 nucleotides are TGTGCCAGCAGTTATTGGACTAGCGGGCGAAGCTCCTACAATGAGCAGTTCTTC.

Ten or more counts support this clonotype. Here the CDR3 DNA reads TGTGCCAGCAGCTTAGCGGGAACAGGTGAACCCTACGAGCAGTACTTC. As protein: CASSLAGTGEPYEQYF. V is TRBV7-9 and J is TRBJ2-7; maybe TRBD1 (5 bases). From germline, CDR1 is SEHNR and CDR2 FQNEAQ (reference sequence). Trimming shortened V by 0 bases and J by 2 bases, and 14 bases separated the two germline ends. The length of the CDR3 is 16 residues.

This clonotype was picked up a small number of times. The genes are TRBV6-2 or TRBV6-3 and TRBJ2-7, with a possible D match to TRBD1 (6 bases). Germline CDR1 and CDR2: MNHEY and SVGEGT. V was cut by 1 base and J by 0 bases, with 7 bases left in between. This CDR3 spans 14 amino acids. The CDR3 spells CASSYWDTSYEQYF. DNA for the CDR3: TGTGCCAGCAGTTACTGGGACACCTCCTACGAGCAGTACTTC.

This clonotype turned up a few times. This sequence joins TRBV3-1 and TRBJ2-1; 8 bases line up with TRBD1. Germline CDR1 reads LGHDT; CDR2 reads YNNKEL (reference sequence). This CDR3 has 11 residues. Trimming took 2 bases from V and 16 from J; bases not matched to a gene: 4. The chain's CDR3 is CASSQLQGVFF. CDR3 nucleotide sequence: TGTGCCAGCAGCCAACTACAGGGGGTATTCTTC.

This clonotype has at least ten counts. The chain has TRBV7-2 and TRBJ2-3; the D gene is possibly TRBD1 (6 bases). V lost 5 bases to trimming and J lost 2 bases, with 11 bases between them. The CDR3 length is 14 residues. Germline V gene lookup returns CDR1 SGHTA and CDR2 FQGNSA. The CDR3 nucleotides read TGTGCCAGCAGCCCCCCAGGGGTCACAGATACGCAGTATTTT. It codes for CASSPPGVTDTQYF.

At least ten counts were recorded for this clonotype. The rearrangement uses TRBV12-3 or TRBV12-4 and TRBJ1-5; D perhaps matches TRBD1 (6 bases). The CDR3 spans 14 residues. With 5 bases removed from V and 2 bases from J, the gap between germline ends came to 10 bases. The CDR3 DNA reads TGTGCCAGCAGTACAACAGGGCGCAATCAGCCCCAGCATTTT. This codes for CASSTTGRNQPQHF.

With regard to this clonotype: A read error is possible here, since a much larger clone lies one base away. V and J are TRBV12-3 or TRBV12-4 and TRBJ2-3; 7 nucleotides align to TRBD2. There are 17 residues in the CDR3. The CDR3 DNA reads TGTGCCAGCAGTTGGGGAGGGTCCCCCTGGAGCACAGATACGCAGTGTTTT. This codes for CASSWGGSPWSTDTQCF.